This T cell receptor (beta chain) was identified in a study of OX40 agonist ivuxolimab in advanced cancers. Overall study findings and caveats: Mean expanded clone counts were higher in CD8+ than CD4+ T cells.

Trimming took 1 base from V and 5 from J, leaving 14 bases between them. CDR3 size: 15 residues. Per the germline V gene, CDR1 is SGHVS and CDR2 is FNYEAQ. Libraries were prepared by immunoSEQ multiplex PCR; TCRdb keeps only in-frame clonotypes and omits some of them. The table records more than 50,000 clones, about 83% of them present only once. Worth noting for this clone: What it binds is unknown.

The source was CD4+ or CD8+ T cells sorted from blood, collected in a trial of the OX40 agonist ivuxolimab. This TCR came from an adult with an advanced solid tumor such as melanoma, head and neck, liver or kidney cancer. The genes are TRBV7-6 and TRBJ2-5; D is perhaps TRBD1 or TRBD2 (5 bases each). CDR3 amino acids: CASSLEPGWGETQYF. The CDR3 DNA is TGTGCCAGCAGCTTAGAGCCAGGGTGGGGGGAGACCCAGTACTTC.